This T cell receptor beta chain was retrieved from a study of memory CD4+ T cells and cytomegalovirus serostatus. Study-level points and caveats: About 40% of the 164 known CMV-associated TCRbeta sequences appeared in CD4+ memory.

Trimming took 6 bases from V and 12 from J; bases not matched to a gene: 9. The CDR3 consists of 13 residues. In germline, CDR1 is MNHEY, CDR2 SMNVEV (reference sequence). Single viable CD3+CD4+CD8-CD45RO+ cells were sorted as the memory CD4+ T cells. As for this clone: Its antigen is still unknown.

Per the original methods: After removing out-of-frame reads, 2 million to 2.5 million distinct TCRbeta sequences remained. Measured with immunoSEQ multiplex PCR; TCRdb has only the in-frame clones, and not every one. V and J calls and clone size are as listed in that table; D and trimming were resolved from the DNA. This table holds tens of thousands of clones, just over 75% found once. The specimen sequenced was memory CD4+ T cells from blood. The rearrangement links TRBV27 to TRBJ1-4; 8 nucleotides align to TRBD1. The source of this sequence is an adult in good health and CMV-seronegative. CDR3 DNA: TGTGCCAGCAGCCCGGACAGGGCGACGGAACTGTTTTTT. As protein: CASSPDRATELFF. The whole variable domain, remainder taken from reference TRBV27 and TRBJ1-4, is EAQVTQNPRYLITVTGKKLTVTCSQNMNHEYMSWYRQDPGLGLRQIYYSMNVEVTDKGDVPEGYKVSRKEKRNFPLILESPSPNQTSLYFCASSPDRATELFFGSGTQLSVL.